These T cell receptor beta chains were read from a single sample in a study of OX40 agonist ivuxolimab in advanced cancers. The data were produced by immunoSEQ multiplex PCR, yet TCRdb's version contains in-frame clones alone and is incomplete. The data hold about 58,000 clones, with 88% observed a single time. The material was CD4+ or CD8+ T cells sorted from blood, obtained in a trial of the OX40 agonist ivuxolimab. Receptor source: an adult with an advanced solid tumor such as melanoma, head and neck, liver or kidney cancer. CDR3s include the opening cysteine and the closing phenylalanine or tryptophan. The D gene is left open where the match is weak. Only some rows state a clone size, as once, few, many or a class for expanded clones.

j_call v_call d_call clone_size cdr3_aa cdr3_nt
TRBJ2-5 TRBV19 TRBD2 NA CASSTLEGLENQETQYF TGTGCCAGTAGTACCCTTGAAGGACTAGAGAACCAAGAGACCCAGTACTTC
TRBJ2-6 TRBV18 NA NA CASSPRSVAGESSGANVLTF TGTGCCAGCTCACCACGGTCGGTGGCAGGGGAAAGCTCTGGGGCCAACGTCCTGACTTTC
TRBJ1-4 TRBV5-1 TRBD1 NA CASSPQGDGEKLFF TGCGCCAGCAGCCCACAGGGGGACGGCGAAAAACTGTTTTTT
TRBJ1-2 TRBV19 NA once CASSLRFPPNYGYTF TGTGCCAGTAGTTTGCGCTTCCCCCCTAACTATGGCTACACCTTC
TRBJ1-4 TRBV6-6 NA once CATEPGLTGEKLFF TGTGCCACCGAGCCGGGATTAACGGGTGAAAAACTGTTTTTT
TRBJ2-2 TRBV18 NA once CASSPPAGTGELFF TGTGCCAGCTCACCACCGGCCGGGACCGGGGAGCTGTTTTTT
TRBJ2-1 TRBV7-9 NA NA CASERVINEQFF TGTGCCTCCGAACGGGTAATCAATGAGCAGTTCTTC
TRBJ1-4 TRBV2 TRBD1 NA CASRHTPGTGGEKLFF TGTGCCAGCAGGCATACCCCCGGGACAGGGGGGGAAAAACTGTTTTTT
TRBJ2-3 TRBV5-4 NA NA CASSLARGGGTDTQYF TGTGCCAGCAGCTTGGCCAGAGGGGGAGGCACAGATACGCAGTATTTT
TRBJ1-5 TRBV30 NA NA CAWSRTDSNQPQHF TGTGCCTGGAGTAGGACAGATAGCAATCAGCCCCAGCATTTT
TRBJ1-3 TRBV4-1 TRBD1 NA CASSQVGTGISGNTIYF TGCGCCAGCAGCCAGGTTGGGACAGGCATATCTGGAAACACCATATATTTT
TRBJ2-5 TRBV5-4 TRBD2 NA CASKADSGTKETQYF TGTGCCAGCAAGGCGGATAGCGGGACCAAGGAGACCCAGTACTTC
TRBJ2-3 TRBV12-5 TRBD2 NA CASGLVGTSGTGDTQYF TGTGCTAGTGGTTTGGTCGGGACTAGCGGGACCGGAGATACGCAGTATTTT
TRBJ2-2 TRBV6-5 TRBD2 NA CAARTSGTGELFF TGTGCCGCGCGGACTAGCGGGACCGGGGAGCTGTTTTTT
TRBJ2-7 TRBV19 NA NA CASSMGQGGAEQYF TGTGCCAGTAGTATGGGGCAGGGGGGGGCTGAGCAGTACTTC
TRBJ2-7 TRBV20-1 NA NA CSASSPGEQYF TGCAGTGCTAGTTCCCCGGGGGAGCAGTACTTC
TRBJ1-1 TRBV7-9 NA once CAVFRGSGGTEAFF TGTGCCGTCTTTAGGGGGTCTGGAGGCACTGAAGCTTTCTTT
TRBJ2-3 TRBV30 NA NA CAWLLGGTDTQYF TGTGCCTGGCTGTTGGGCGGCACAGATACGCAGTATTTT
TRBJ2-1 TRBV5-1 TRBD1 NA CASSFTTGQVYNEQFF TGCGCCAGCAGCTTTACAACGGGACAGGTCTACAATGAGCAGTTCTTC
TRBJ2-2 TRBV19 NA NA CATDSGAYTGELFF TGTGCCACCGACTCGGGGGCTTACACCGGGGAGCTGTTTTTT
TRBJ2-3 TRBV19 NA NA CASGRTHGTDTQYF TGTGCCAGCGGTCGGACCCACGGCACAGATACGCAGTATTTT
TRBJ2-1 TRBV19 NA NA CASSVVGPRWNEQFF TGTGCCAGTAGTGTCGTCGGGCCGAGGTGGAATGAGCAGTTCTTC
TRBJ2-1 TRBV15 NA once CATSREYSGDEQFF TGTGCCACCAGCAGAGAATACTCTGGGGATGAGCAGTTCTTC
TRBJ1-3 TRBV30 TRBD1 NA CAWGTDSGNTIYF TGTGCCTGGGGGACAGACTCTGGAAACACCATATATTTT
TRBJ2-2 TRBV29-1 NA NA CSVERGAGGELFF TGCAGCGTTGAACGGGGGGCCGGCGGGGAGCTGTTTTTT
TRBJ2-7 TRBV19 NA NA CVSSIRATTGGEQYF TGTGTCAGTAGTATAAGAGCGACAACCGGGGGCGAGCAGTACTTC
TRBJ2-3 TRBV5-5 TRBD2 NA CASSIRLAGLSTDTQYF TGTGCCAGCAGCATTAGACTAGCGGGATTGAGCACAGATACGCAGTATTTT
TRBJ1-3 TRBV11-2 NA few CASGRSQGGNTIYF TGTGCCAGCGGGAGGAGTCAGGGCGGAAACACCATATATTTT
TRBJ1-6 TRBV6-6 TRBD1 NA CASSSKDRENSPLHF TGTGCCAGCAGTTCCAAGGACAGGGAAAATTCACCCCTCCACTTT
TRBJ2-7 TRBV4-2 TRBD2 NA CASRGTSGAPYF TGTGCCAGCAGAGGGACTAGCGGGGCGCCCTACTTC
TRBJ1-1 TRBV11-2 NA few CASSLTANTEAFF TGTGCCAGCAGCTTAACGGCGAACACTGAAGCTTTCTTT
TRBJ2-7 TRBV2 NA once CASSRQGYEQYF TGTGCCAGCAGTCGGCAGGGTTACGAGCAGTACTTC
TRBJ2-3 TRBV7-8 TRBD1 NA CASSPTPSRTGTGADTQYF TGTGCCAGCAGCCCTACGCCCTCTCGGACAGGGACGGGAGCAGATACGCAGTATTTT
TRBJ2-7 TRBV19 NA NA CASSQKPGHSYEQYF TGTGCCAGTTCACAGAAGCCGGGGCACTCCTACGAGCAGTACTTC
TRBJ2-1 TRBV29-1 NA NA CSVWNSREQFF TGCAGCGTTTGGAACTCCCGGGAGCAGTTCTTC
TRBJ2-3 TRBV30 TRBD2 NA CAWWTSGSGTDTQYF TGTGCCTGGTGGACTAGCGGGAGTGGCACAGATACGCAGTATTTT
TRBJ1-6 TRBV7-8 NA NA CASSLEQDSPLHF TGTGCCAGCAGCTTAGAACAGGATTCACCCCTCCACTTT
TRBJ2-6 TRBV7-9 NA NA CASSTGHNSGANVLTF TGTGCCAGCAGCACAGGACACAACTCTGGGGCCAACGTCCTGACTTTC
TRBJ2-5 TRBV6-5 NA NA CASSIRDSRETQYF TGTGCCAGCAGTATACGGGACTCGCGAGAGACCCAGTACTTC
TRBJ2-3 TRBV5-1 NA NA CASSLVDTDTQYF TGCGCCAGCAGCTTGGTGGACACAGATACGCAGTATTTT
TRBJ2-4 TRBV11-2 TRBD1 once CASSLNRGSLAKNIQYF TGTGCCAGCAGCTTAAACAGGGGGAGTTTAGCCAAAAACATTCAGTACTTC
TRBJ2-7 TRBV11-1 TRBD1 NA CASRPTGGHSYEQYF TGTGCCAGCAGACCGACAGGGGGCCACTCCTACGAGCAGTACTTC
TRBJ2-3 TRBV18 NA NA CASSPSSTGGTDTQYF TGTGCCAGCTCACCCAGTTCTACAGGAGGGACAGATACGCAGTATTTT
TRBJ2-7 TRBV28 TRBD1 NA CASSFRDRRNEQYF TGTGCCAGCAGTTTTCGGGACAGGAGGAACGAGCAGTACTTC